This T cell receptor beta chain was retrieved from a study of neurological immune-mediated disorders. Study-level points and caveats: Private repertoires in all groups were suggested by the finding that expanded clones across subjects shared no CDR3 amino acid sequences.

Documented time point: longitudinal time-point 1 (baseline). TCRdb used MiXCR to reprocess the 5' RACE reads, holding one entry per CDR3 protein. Of about 50,000 distinct CDR3 sequences in the sample, 9% to 10% were seen once. This clonotype was picked up many times. Its antigen remains unknown. The sequencing sample was made of PBMCs. The clonotype comes from a woman in her 40s in good health.

Written as DNA, the CDR3 is TGCAGTGCTAGTACCGGGACAGGGGGTATTAACGAGCAGTACTTC. Residues: CSASTGTGGINEQYF. V and J are TRBV20-1 and TRBJ2-7; 11 bases are shared with TRBD1. The CDR3 spans 15 residues. The ends lost 3 bases at V and 5 bases at J; junction bases unmatched: 9. Germline V gives CDR1 DFQATT, CDR2 SNEGSKA (reference sequence).